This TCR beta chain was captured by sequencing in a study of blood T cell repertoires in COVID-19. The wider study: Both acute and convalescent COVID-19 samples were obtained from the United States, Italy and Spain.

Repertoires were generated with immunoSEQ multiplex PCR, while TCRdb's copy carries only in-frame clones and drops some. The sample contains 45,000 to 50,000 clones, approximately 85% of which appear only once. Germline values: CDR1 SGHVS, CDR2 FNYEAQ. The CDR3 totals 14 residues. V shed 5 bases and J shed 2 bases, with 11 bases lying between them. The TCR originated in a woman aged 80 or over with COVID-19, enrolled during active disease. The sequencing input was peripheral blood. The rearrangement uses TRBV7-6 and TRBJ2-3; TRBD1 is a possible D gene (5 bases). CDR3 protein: CASSTGQTTDTQYF. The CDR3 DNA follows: TGTGCCAGCAGCACCGGACAAACCACAGATACGCAGTATTTT.